The 24 T cell receptor beta chains below come from one sample, sequenced in a study of blood T cell repertoires in COVID-19. TCRdb's table, derived via immunoSEQ multiplex PCR, lists solely in-frame clones and lacks some. The sample has approximately 380,000 clones, about 89% seen once; the top ten hold 0.8% to 0.9%. Source material: PBMCs or T cells enriched from blood (not recorded which). Receptors were obtained from a woman aged 40 to 50 who had been exposed to COVID-19.

The chain employs TRBV7-2 and TRBJ1-1; D is ambiguous. Per germline, CDR1 SGHTA and CDR2 FQGNSA. CDR3 length: 13 residues. The V end was cut by 5 bases, the J end by 1 base, with 8 bases between. CDR3 sequence reads: CASSHQANTEAFF. For the CDR3, the DNA is TGTGCCAGCAGCCATCAAGCGAACACTGAAGCTTTCTTT.

V and J are TRBV19 and TRBJ1-5, with D tentatively TRBD1 (6 bases). Germline V gene data show CDR1 as LNHDA and CDR2 as SQIVND (reference sequence). Trimming shortened V by 5 bases and J by 3 bases, and 14 bases separated the two germline ends. The CDR3 runs 15 residues. The CDR3 coding sequence is TGTGCCAGTAGTGAACGCAGGGGATTCAATCAGCCCCAGCATTTT. Translation: CASSERRGFNQPQHF.

The chain has TRBV19 and TRBJ1-6; D is possibly TRBD1 (5 bases). Germline CDR1 reads LNHDA; CDR2 reads SQIVND (reference sequence). V dropped 6 bases and J dropped 0 bases, with 18 bases sitting between them. CDR3 length: 18 residues. In DNA form, the CDR3 reads TGTGCCAGTAGCCCGGACACCCGTCAGAGCTCCTATAATTCACCCCTCCACTTT. Translation: CASSPDTRQSSYNSPLHF.

The J gene is TRBJ1-1, the V gene TRBV27; 7 bases are a match to TRBD1. The CDR3 extends over 13 amino acids. The J segment lost 8 bases and the V segment lost 6 bases, leaving 9 bases of the junction unmatched. The germline V gene has CDR1 MNHEY and CDR2 SMNVEV (reference sequence). CDR3 sequence: CASSRGEIYEAFF. In nucleotides, the CDR3 is TGTGCCAGCAGCAGGGGGGAAATCTACGAAGCTTTCTTT.

This chain links TRBV4-1 with TRBJ1-1; 7 bases fit TRBD1. V shed 0 bases and J 1 base; nucleotides not matched to a gene: 8. The length of the CDR3 is 17 residues. Germline-derived CDR1 and CDR2 are MGHRA and YSYEKL. The CDR3 DNA reads as TGCGCCAGCAGCCAAGAGAGGACAGGCCGAACGAACACTGAAGCTTTCTTT. It translates to CASSQERTGRTNTEAFF.

This clone was picked up one time. V is TRBV3-1 (or the pseudogene TRBV3-2) and J is TRBJ1-1, with 8 positions matching TRBD1. Germline V gene lookup returns CDR1 LGHDT and CDR2 YNNKEL (reference sequence). Germline trimming cut 3 bases from V and 12 bases from J; bases unmatched to any gene: 15. This CDR3 spans 15 amino acids. The CDR3 sequence: CASSHRGGQGRGTFF. Here the CDR3 DNA reads TGTGCCAGCAGCCACCGAGGCGGACAGGGTAGGGGAACTTTCTTT.

This chain joins TRBV7-2 and TRBJ2-7; no firm D call. CDR1 is SGHTA and CDR2 is FQGNSA in the germline V gene. Deletions cut 5 bases from V and 6 bases from J, with 14 bases between. The CDR3 spans 13 residues. CDR3 amino acids: CASSPTPSGEQYF. CDR3 nucleotides: TGTGCCAGCAGCCCCACTCCCTCAGGCGAGCAGTACTTC.

The rearrangement uses TRBV19 and TRBJ1-2; 10 nucleotides align to TRBD1. The V and J ends lost 6 bases and 4 bases, in that order; junction bases with no gene match: 14. The CDR3 is 17 amino acids. Germline V gene data show CDR1 as LNHDA and CDR2 as SQIVND (reference sequence). CDR3 loop: CASRETGGGFLPYGYTF. The CDR3 DNA reads as TGTGCCAGTAGGGAGACAGGGGGCGGGTTTCTTCCCTATGGCTACACCTTC. Complete variable domain (other parts from reference TRBV19 and TRBJ1-2): DGGITQSPKYLFRKEGQNVTLSCEQNLNHDAMYWYRQDPGQGLRLIYYSQIVNDFQKGDIAEGYSVSREKKESFPLTVTSAQKNPTAFYLCASRETGGGFLPYGYTFGSGTRLTVV.

The chain links TRBV29-1 to TRBJ2-1; 8 bases align to TRBD2. With 3 bases clipped from V and 0 bases from J, the junction kept 10 bases outside the gene matches. This CDR3 contains 17 residues. The germline CDR1 and CDR2 sequences are SQVTM and ANQGSEA. This CDR3 reads CSVDGIGRVSSYNEQFF. CDR3 bases: TGCAGCGTTGACGGTATCGGGAGGGTAAGCTCCTACAATGAGCAGTTCTTC.

This chain's CDR3 is CASSYTPSRETQYF. The CDR3 DNA follows: TGTGCCAGCAGTTATACACCGAGCAGGGAGACCCAGTACTTC. The V and J genes are TRBV6-5 and TRBJ2-5; D ambiguous. CDR1 MNHEY and CDR2 SVGAGI come from the germline V gene. V lost 3 bases and J lost 5, with 13 bases in between. The CDR3 runs to 14 residues.

This rearrangement joins TRBV30 to TRBJ1-1, with D possibly matching TRBD1 (5 bases). This CDR3 has 14 amino acids. The germline V gene encodes CDR1 GTSNPN and CDR2 SVGIG (reference sequence). V lost 3 bases and J lost 0, with 11 bases in between. The CDR3 reads CAWRLSGLNTEAFF. The CDR3 nucleotides are TGTGCCTGGAGACTGTCAGGGTTGAACACTGAAGCTTTCTTT.

This clone has only a few counts. The J gene is TRBJ1-6, the V gene TRBV5-4, with 9 positions matching TRBD1. CDR3 length: 16 amino acids. The V gene end was trimmed by 4 bases and the J gene end by 10 bases; junction bases not matched to a gene: 12. Germline V gene sequence: CDR1 SGHNT, CDR2 YYREEE (reference sequence). The CDR3 nucleotides are TGTGCCAGCAGCAAGGGACAGGGAAAGGCCTTATCACCCCTCCACTTT. It translates to CASSKGQGKALSPLHF.

The gene calls are TRBV5-1 and TRBJ2-3; TRBD1 agrees at 9 bases. CDR1 is SGHRS, CDR2 YFSETQ, per germline. With V trimmed by 4 bases and J by 4 bases, 7 bases remained unmatched. The CDR3 is made up of 15 amino acids. CDR3 sequence: CASSTGGTGPDTQYF. The CDR3 DNA is TGCGCCAGCAGCACCGGGGGGACAGGGCCAGATACGCAGTATTTT.

The rearrangement uses TRBV2 and TRBJ1-1; possibly TRBD1 for D (6 bases). CDR1 SNHLY and CDR2 FYNNEI come from the germline V gene. The CDR3 has 13 residues. Trimming left V 6 bases short and J 8 bases short, with 16 bases between. The CDR3: CASRISGTREAFF. As DNA, the CDR3 is TGTGCCAGCAGGATATCCGGGACAAGAGAAGCTTTCTTT.

The V gene is TRBV6-5, the J gene TRBJ1-1; possibly TRBD1 for D (6 bases). Germline assignment: CDR1 MNHEY and CDR2 SVGAGI. The CDR3 runs to 13 residues. V dropped 5 bases and J dropped 3 bases, with 10 bases sitting between them. For the CDR3, the DNA is TGTGCCAGCAGTAGATACAGGGACACTGAAGCTTTCTTT. This encodes CASSRYRDTEAFF.

This chain uses TRBV27 with TRBJ2-7, with 8 bases identical to TRBD2. CDR3 length: 15 amino acids. Germline CDR1 reads MNHEY; CDR2 reads SMNVEV (reference sequence). Trimming removed 5 bases from V and 2 bases from J; junction bases left unmatched: 8. In nucleotides, the CDR3 is TGTGCCAGCAGTGAAGCCGGGACTAGAGCCTACGAGCAGTACTTC. This gives the protein CASSEAGTRAYEQYF.

Worth noting for this clone: The limits of the CDR3 on the DNA are not certain, so only TCRdb's listed CDR3 is given. The chain is built from TRBV2 and TRBJ1-2; the table's TRBD1 call for D was not verified on the DNA. The CDR3 is 15 residues long, ends included. The V gene's germline CDR1 is SNHLY and CDR2 FYNNEI. The CDR3 is CASILEGQVTYGYTF.

The rearrangement links TRBV9 to TRBJ1-3, with 7 bases lining up with TRBD1. This CDR3 is 16 amino acids long. The germline V gene has CDR1 SGDLS and CDR2 YYNGEE. The V gene end was trimmed by 4 bases and the J gene end by 0 bases; junction bases not matched to a gene: 7. The CDR3, as DNA: TGTGCCAGCAGCAAAACAGGGGCCCCCTCTGGAAACACCATATATTTT. As protein: CASSKTGAPSGNTIYF.

The chain recombines TRBV18 with TRBJ2-5; D is possibly TRBD2 (5 bases). This CDR3 comprises 16 residues. With 3 bases removed from V and 1 base from J, the gap between germline ends came to 15 bases. CDR1 and CDR2 from the germline V gene are KGHSH and LQKENI. Written as DNA, the CDR3 is TGTGCCAGCTCACCGGAACTAGGGAATACCCAAGAGACCCAGTACTTC. This sequence encodes CASSPELGNTQETQYF.

This chain links TRBV18 with TRBJ2-1; 9 positions agree with TRBD1. The junction had 5 bases not matched to a gene; V was cut back by 6 bases and J by 5 bases. The CDR3 loop spans 14 amino acids. The germline gives CDR1 KGHSH, CDR2 LQKENI. The CDR3 loop reads CASSLTGGDNEQFF. The CDR3 DNA reads as TGTGCCAGCTCGTTGACAGGGGGGGACAATGAGCAGTTCTTC. Based on the CDR3 plus reference TRBV18 and TRBJ2-1, the full variable domain is NAGVMQNPRHLVRRRGQEARLRCSPMKGHSHVYWYRQLPEEGLKFMVYLQKENIIDESGMPKERFSAEFPKEGPSILRIQQVVRGDSAAYFCASSLTGGDNEQFFGPGTRLTVL.

This clone has only one observation. V gene TRBV5-6 combines with J gene TRBJ2-3, with 10 bases fitting TRBD2. The V and J ends lost 3 bases and 2 bases, in that order; junction bases with no gene match: 9. This CDR3 region has 17 residues. Germline assignment: CDR1 SGHDT and CDR2 YYEEEE. CDR3 bases: TGTGCCAGCAGCTACGTAGCGGGGGGAATTTCCACAGATACGCAGTATTTT. Translating it yields CASSYVAGGISTDTQYF.

V usage is TRBV9 and J usage is TRBJ2-5, with D possibly TRBD2 on 5 matching bases. Between the trimmed V and J ends, which lost 0 bases and 7 bases, there was a span of 10 bases. Germline V gene lookup returns CDR1 SGDLS and CDR2 YYNGEE. The length of the CDR3 is 13 residues. The CDR3 sequence is CASSVGTSGTQYF. The CDR3 DNA reads as TGTGCCAGCAGCGTAGGGACTTCGGGGACCCAGTACTTC.

The CDR3 sequence: CASSYGRVGNQPQHF. The DNA of the CDR3 is TGTGCCAGCAGTTACGGGAGGGTTGGCAATCAGCCCCAGCATTTT. The chain combines TRBV6-2 or TRBV6-3 with TRBJ1-5; D unclear. The germline V and J ends were trimmed by 2 bases and 2 bases, with 10 bases remaining between them. The germline V gene has CDR1 MNHEY and CDR2 SVGEGT. The CDR3 extends over 15 amino acids.

The chain links TRBV5-1 to TRBJ1-4; TRBD1 agrees at 9 bases. J gave up 8 bases and V 1 base, and 6 bases lay outside the gene matches. The CDR3 totals 15 residues. Germline V CDR1 and CDR2: SGHRS, YFSETQ. The DNA of the CDR3 is TGCGCCAGCAGCTTGAGGTGGGACAGGGACGAAAAACTGTTTTTT. It specifies CASSLRWDRDEKLFF.